The clone carrying this T cell receptor (beta chain) was detected many times. Its target is unknown. This specimen belongs to a study of early T cells in non-severe SARS-CoV-2 infection. Study in general: Sequencing of bulk RNA from unsorted whole blood was done, without chain pairing. Notes on the study in general: VDJdb matches were skewed toward anti-spike CD8 T cell responses.

Unique molecular identifiers were attached to individual cDNA molecules. TCRdb independently ran MiXCR on the 5' RACE reads; one entry per CDR3 protein. Of more than 45,000 distinct CDR3 sequences listed, under 15% are singletons. Germline CDR1 is MDHEN and CDR2 is SYDVKM. The V end was cut by 5 bases, the J end by 4 bases, with 2 bases between. CDR3 length: 11 amino acids. This clonotype was obtained from an adult who was a healthcare worker with PCR-confirmed SARS-CoV-2 infection or an uninfected control (not recorded which). V usage is TRBV28 and J usage is TRBJ1-4; D is undetermined. The sample comprised whole blood. Here the CDR3 reads CASSVNEKLFF. CDR3 bases: TGTGCCAGCAGTGTTAATGAAAAACTGTTTTTT.